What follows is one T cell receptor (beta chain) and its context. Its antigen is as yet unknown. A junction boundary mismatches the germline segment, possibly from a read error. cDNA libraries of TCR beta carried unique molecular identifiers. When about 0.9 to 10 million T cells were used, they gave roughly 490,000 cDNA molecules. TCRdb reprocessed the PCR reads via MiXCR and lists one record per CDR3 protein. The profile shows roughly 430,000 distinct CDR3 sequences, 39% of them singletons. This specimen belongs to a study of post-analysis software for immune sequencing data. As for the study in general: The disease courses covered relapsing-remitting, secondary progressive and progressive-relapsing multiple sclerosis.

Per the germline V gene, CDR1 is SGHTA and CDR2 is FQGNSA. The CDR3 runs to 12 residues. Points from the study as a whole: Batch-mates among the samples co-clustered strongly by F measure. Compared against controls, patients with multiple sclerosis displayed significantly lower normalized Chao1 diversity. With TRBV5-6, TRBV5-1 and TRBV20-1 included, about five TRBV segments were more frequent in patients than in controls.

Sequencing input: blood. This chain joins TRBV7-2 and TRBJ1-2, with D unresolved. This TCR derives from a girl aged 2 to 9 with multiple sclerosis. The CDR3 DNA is TGTGCCGGCAGCTTAACTAACTATGGCTACACCTTC. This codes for CAGSLTNYGYTF.